These 21 T cell receptor beta chains were sequenced from one sample in a study of T cell responses to AZD1222 COVID-19 vaccine. Method: immunoSEQ multiplex PCR; TCRdb's copy keeps in-frame clones and lacks some. The table records approximately 180,000 clones, approximately 92% of them present only once. This material consisted of peripheral blood, taken 28 days after the second dose of the MenACWY control vaccine. These receptors were collected from an adult who received the MenACWY meningococcal vaccine as a control.

J is TRBJ1-4 and V is TRBV20-1; D not certain. The V end lost 6 bases, the J end lost 7 bases, and 9 bases lay between the germline ends. CDR3 length: 11 residues. The germline V gene has CDR1 DFQATT and CDR2 SNEGSKA (reference sequence). In DNA, the CDR3 is TGCAGTGCGAAAAAGGGTGAAAAACTGTTTTTT. Encoded protein: CSAKKGEKLFF.

This chain joins TRBV7-9 and TRBJ1-1; a weak D match, TRBD1 (6 bases). CDR1 is SEHNR, CDR2 FQNEAQ, per germline (reference sequence). The CDR3 loop spans 14 amino acids. V was clipped by 5 bases and J by 4 bases, with 14 bases between them. The CDR3 reads CASSQTGRGTEAFF. The CDR3 coding sequence is TGTGCCAGCAGCCAGACAGGCAGGGGCACTGAAGCTTTCTTT.

V and J are TRBV24-1 and TRBJ1-5; D possibly corresponds to TRBD1 (6 bases). The CDR3 totals 14 residues. The germline V gene encodes CDR1 KGHDR and CDR2 SFDVKD. Trimming removed 3 bases at V and 6 bases at J, with 11 bases between. As DNA, the CDR3 is TGTGCCACCAGTGATCCCTCAGGGGTTCAGCCCCAGCATTTT. Encoded protein: CATSDPSGVQPQHF.

CDR3 DNA sequence: TGTGCCAGCAGCACGGACAGAGACTATGGCTACACCTTC. It codes for CASSTDRDYGYTF. This sequence joins TRBV11-2 and TRBJ1-2, with D perhaps TRBD1 (6 bases). The CDR3 sequence is 13 residues long. V was shortened by 5 bases and J by 3 bases, with 10 bases between the two germline ends. CDR1 and CDR2 (germline): SGHAT, FQNNGV.

The chain recombines TRBV20-1 with TRBJ2-1; D gene ambiguous. Germline V gene lookup returns CDR1 DFQATT and CDR2 SNEGSKA (reference sequence). The CDR3 loop spans 11 amino acids. With 3 bases removed from V and 6 bases from J, the gap between germline ends came to 6 bases. The CDR3 spells CSASRGNEQFF. In nucleotides, the CDR3 is TGCAGTGCTAGTAGAGGCAATGAGCAGTTCTTC.

The CDR3: CAINQGGQETQYF. The CDR3 DNA reads TGTGCCATCAACCAGGGGGGGCAAGAGACCCAGTACTTC. The genes are TRBV10-3 and TRBJ2-5; possibly TRBD1 or TRBD2 for D (7 bases each). In germline, CDR1 is ENHRY, CDR2 SYGVKD. V lost 7 bases and J 2 bases, leaving 11 bases between the germline ends. This CDR3 contains 13 residues.

The V call is TRBV7-9, the J call TRBJ2-3; D is unclear. Germline CDR1 SEHNR, CDR2 FQNEAQ (reference sequence). The V end lost 0 bases, the J end lost 3 bases, and 10 bases lay between the germline ends. This CDR3 is 15 amino acids long. CDR3 in DNA: TGTGCCAGCAGCTTAGCGTCCATCGGGACAGATACGCAGTATTTT. Translated: CASSLASIGTDTQYF.

The chain recombines TRBV24-1 with TRBJ1-5; the D gene is possibly TRBD1 (5 bases). Looked up from germline, CDR1 is KGHDR and CDR2 is SFDVKD. There are 17 residues in the CDR3. V shed 4 bases and J shed 1 base, with 16 bases lying between them. The CDR3 is CATSDRGGTRSNQPQHF. The CDR3 nucleotides read TGTGCCACCAGTGACCGGGGAGGGACTAGGAGCAATCAGCCCCAGCATTTT.

This chain connects TRBV6-5 to TRBJ2-7; D is uncertain. V shed 3 bases and J shed 3 bases, with 6 bases lying between them. This CDR3 is built from 12 residues. CDR1 and CDR2 from the germline V gene are MNHEY and SVGAGI. CDR3 sequence (DNA): TGTGCCAGCAGTTATGGCCACTACGAGCAGTACTTC. This codes for CASSYGHYEQYF.

V is TRBV5-1 and J is TRBJ2-2; 10 bases line up with TRBD1. Per germline, CDR1 SGHRS and CDR2 YFSETQ. The CDR3 covers 15 residues. After removal of 5 bases from V and 3 bases from J, the junction contained 4 bases not matched to a gene. The DNA of the CDR3 is TGCGCCAGCAGAGCGGGACAGGGGTACACCGGGGAGCTGTTTTTT. Its translation is CASRAGQGYTGELFF.

The chain uses TRBV6-6 and TRBJ1-6; D perhaps matches TRBD1 (6 bases). The CDR3 consists of 14 residues. The V gene lost 7 bases and the J gene lost 6 bases, with 13 bases spanning the gap. CDR1 and CDR2 (germline): MNHNY, SVGAGI (reference sequence). CDR3 bases: TGTGCCAGCATTCCGGACAGCCGTAATTCACCCCTCCACTTT. Protein product: CASIPDSRNSPLHF.

This clone has just one count. This chain uses TRBV6-5 with TRBJ1-3; D not resolved. This CDR3 is 15 amino acids long. Germline V gene data show CDR1 as MNHEY and CDR2 as SVGAGI. V shed 6 bases and J shed 6 bases, with 18 bases lying between them. The CDR3 loop is CASRSGYGQENTIYF. The CDR3 DNA is TGTGCCAGCAGGAGCGGGTACGGTCAAGAAAACACCATATATTTT.

The V gene is TRBV28, the J gene TRBJ1-1; D ambiguous. The CDR3 is 14 amino acids. V dropped 4 bases and J dropped 1 base, with 10 bases sitting between them. Germline CDR1 MDHEN, CDR2 SYDVKM. CDR3 sequence (DNA): TGTGCCAGCAGTTGGACCGTGCCGAACACTGAAGCTTTCTTT. Translated, it gives CASSWTVPNTEAFF. Full variable domain (rest looked up from reference TRBV28 and TRBJ1-1): DVKVTQSSRYLVKRTGEKVFLECVQDMDHENMFWYRQDPGLGLRLIYFSYDVKMKEKGDIPEGYSVSREKKERFSLILESASTNQTSMYLCASSWTVPNTEAFFGQGTRLTVV.

The V gene is TRBV5-1, the J gene TRBJ2-7; TRBD2 is a possible D gene (5 bases). Germline V gives CDR1 SGHRS, CDR2 YFSETQ. The length of the CDR3 is 13 residues. V was clipped by 0 bases and J by 3 bases, with 7 bases between them. The CDR3 sequence is CASSLGGHYEQYF. The DNA for the CDR3 is TGCGCCAGCAGCTTGGGCGGGCACTACGAGCAGTACTTC.

This chain links TRBV4-3 with TRBJ1-2, with 7 bases that match TRBD1. Germline CDR1 is LGHNA and CDR2 is YSLEER. CDR3 size: 16 residues. The trim removed 4 bases at V and 3 bases at J, leaving 11 bases unmatched. CDR3 nucleotides: TGCGCCAGCAGCCGCTTGGCAGGGGGAGAAGACTATGGCTACACCTTC. It encodes CASSRLAGGEDYGYTF.

The chain carries TRBV11-2 and TRBJ2-1; 12 nucleotides align to TRBD2. The V gene's germline CDR1 is SGHAT and CDR2 FQNNGV. V lost 2 bases to trimming and J lost 9 bases; unmatched junction nucleotides: 5. The CDR3 loop spans 15 amino acids. This CDR3 reads CASSLSLAGGSEQFF. In nucleotides, the CDR3 is TGTGCCAGCAGCTTAAGTCTAGCGGGGGGGTCTGAGCAGTTCTTC.

The CDR3 loop reads CASGQGPTNEKLFF. Written as DNA, the CDR3 is TGTGCCAGCGGCCAGGGACCGACTAATGAAAAACTGTTTTTT. The chain uses TRBV7-2 and TRBJ1-4, with a possible D match to TRBD1 (5 bases). Germline assignment: CDR1 SGHTA and CDR2 FQGNSA. Trimming removed 8 bases at V and 2 bases at J, with 12 bases between. This CDR3 is built from 14 residues.

The table lists this clone with a count of one. This rearrangement joins TRBV6-6 to TRBJ1-2; D is unclear. The CDR3 runs to 16 residues. The V and J ends lost 0 bases and 5 bases respectively, with 16 bases between them. Germline CDR1 reads MNHNY; CDR2 reads SVGAGI (reference sequence). CDR3 amino acids: CASSYSGAAGGYGYTF. Here the CDR3 DNA reads TGTGCCAGCAGTTACTCTGGAGCGGCCGGAGGATATGGCTACACCTTC.

This clone has just a few counts. The V call is TRBV2, the J call TRBJ2-2; 9 bases agree with TRBD2. The ends lost 4 bases at V and 4 bases at J; junction bases unmatched: 7. CDR3 size: 16 residues. CDR1 is SNHLY, CDR2 FYNNEI, per germline. The CDR3 loop is CASSGPGLAGTGELFF. CDR3 sequence (DNA): TGTGCCAGCAGTGGACCGGGACTAGCTGGCACCGGGGAGCTGTTTTTT.

CDR3: CASSVGREETQYF. In DNA form, the CDR3 reads TGTGCCAGCAGCGTAGGAAGGGAAGAGACCCAGTACTTC. The chain uses TRBV9 and TRBJ2-5; no clear D gene. CDR1 SGDLS and CDR2 YYNGEE come from the germline V gene. V gave up 0 bases and J gave up 3 bases, with 6 bases separating them. The CDR3 is made up of 13 amino acids.

This clone was observed a single time. This chain's CDR3 is CASSLGAADTQYF. For the CDR3, the DNA is TGTGCCAGCAGCTTAGGCGCTGCAGATACGCAGTATTTT. The chain is built from TRBV7-9 and TRBJ2-3; D gene ambiguous. Germline CDR1 SEHNR, CDR2 FQNEAQ (reference sequence). This CDR3 is 13 amino acids long. V was cut by 1 base and J by 4 bases, with 6 bases left in between.